These 17 T cell receptor beta chains share one sample of origin, sequenced in a study of shared clonotypes between healthy human individuals. Using immunoSEQ multiplex PCR, the repertoire was profiled, and TCRdb retains in-frame clones only, with some absent. The sample gives about 680,000 clones, roughly 73% of which show up once; around 2% is in the top ten. Sequences were obtained from memory CD4+ T cells sorted from blood. Indicated subset: CD45RA-negative fraction. All receptors derive from a woman in her twenties or thirties in good health.

The chain couples TRBV27 to TRBJ1-4; possibly TRBD1 for D (5 bases). The length of the CDR3 is 15 residues. Germline V gives CDR1 MNHEY, CDR2 SMNVEV (reference sequence). With 5 bases removed from V and 0 bases from J, the gap between germline ends came to 10 bases. CDR3 loop: CASSNYRSTNEKLFF. The CDR3 DNA is TGTGCCAGCAGTAATTACAGGTCAACTAATGAAAAACTGTTTTTT.

The chain uses TRBV27 and TRBJ2-3; TRBD2 aligns across 10 bases. V lost 6 bases to trimming and J lost 6 bases; unmatched junction nucleotides: 12. CDR3 length: 16 amino acids. Germline CDR1 is MNHEY and CDR2 is SMNVEV (reference sequence). The CDR3 protein is CASRNHSGRFEDTQYF. The CDR3 coding sequence is TGTGCCAGCAGAAACCATAGCGGGAGGTTTGAGGATACGCAGTATTTT.

The chain links TRBV29-1 to TRBJ2-2; D unresolved. Deletions cut 4 bases from V and 0 bases from J, with 9 bases between. CDR1 is SQVTM, CDR2 ANQGSEA, per germline. CDR3 size: 14 residues. CDR3 sequence: CSVGDIANTGELFF. The CDR3 DNA is TGCAGCGTTGGTGACATCGCGAACACCGGGGAGCTGTTTTTT.

This clone was picked up a small number of times. The chain joins TRBV28 to TRBJ2-7; 8 positions agree with TRBD2. From germline, CDR1 is MDHEN and CDR2 SYDVKM. V shed 3 bases, J shed 0 bases, and the junction held 22 bases outside the gene matches. The CDR3 contains 21 residues. As DNA, the CDR3 is TGTGCCAGCAGTTTGTGGGGGCTTGCGGGGGGCAGGTTAAACAACTCCTACGAGCAGTACTTC. The encoded protein is CASSLWGLAGGRLNNSYEQYF.

This clone turned up a few times. The genes are TRBV4-2 and TRBJ1-4, with D possibly matching TRBD1 (6 bases). The CDR3 sequence is 14 residues long. V dropped 4 bases and J dropped 6 bases, with 12 bases sitting between them. CDR1 and CDR2 from the germline V gene are LGHNA and YNFKEQ. The CDR3 loop reads CASSPKGGYEKLFF. CDR3 sequence (DNA): TGTGCCAGCAGCCCAAAAGGGGGATATGAAAAACTGTTTTTT.

The chain couples TRBV28 to TRBJ1-1; TRBD1 might be the D (6 bases). CDR3 length: 14 residues. CDR1 MDHEN and CDR2 SYDVKM come from the germline V gene. Trimming cost V 7 bases and J 0 bases, with 12 bases left between them. This CDR3 reads CASIGGGMNTEAFF. The CDR3 DNA reads TGTGCCAGCATAGGGGGGGGTATGAACACTGAAGCTTTCTTT.

This chain uses TRBV7-9 with TRBJ2-5; 12 positions agree with TRBD2. This CDR3 is built from 16 residues. CDR1 is SEHNR, CDR2 FQNEAQ, per germline (reference sequence). V trimming: 5 bases; J trimming: 5 bases; junction bases outside the gene matches: 9. The CDR3 loop is CASSPTSGGVRETQYF. The CDR3 region has the DNA TGTGCCAGCAGCCCGACTAGCGGGGGAGTCAGGGAGACCCAGTACTTC.

This rearrangement joins TRBV28 to TRBJ1-4; D might be TRBD1 (5 bases). In germline, CDR1 is MDHEN, CDR2 SYDVKM. This CDR3 spans 18 amino acids. V lost 7 bases and J lost 4, with 25 bases in between. In DNA form, the CDR3 reads TGTGCCAGCAAAACGGTTAGATTCGGGGCTAGAGGTAATGAAAAACTGTTTTTT. Protein: CASKTVRFGARGNEKLFF.

The rearrangement links TRBV6-5 to TRBJ1-5; TRBD1 matches at 7 bases. CDR1 is MNHEY and CDR2 is SVGAGI in the germline V gene. The CDR3 has 13 amino acids. V shed 9 bases, J shed 7 bases, and the junction held 9 bases outside the gene matches. The CDR3 DNA sequence: TGTGCCAGATTAGCGACAGGGCCACAGCCCCAGCATTTT. It specifies CARLATGPQPQHF.

The gene calls are TRBV27 and TRBJ2-5; unclear D gene. The CDR3 covers 16 residues. The germline V and J ends were trimmed by 0 bases and 0 bases, with 11 bases remaining between them. CDR1 and CDR2 from the germline V gene are MNHEY and SMNVEV (reference sequence). CDR3 region: CASSLSADQYQETQYF. The CDR3 nucleotides read TGTGCCAGCAGTTTATCAGCTGACCAGTACCAAGAGACCCAGTACTTC.

The chain has TRBV4-1 and TRBJ1-2; no definite D call. The CDR3 is 13 residues long. V dropped 0 bases and J dropped 5 bases, with 7 bases sitting between them. Per the germline V gene, CDR1 is MGHRA and CDR2 is YSYEKL. This chain's CDR3 is CASSQEQIYGYTF. CDR3 sequence (DNA): TGCGCCAGCAGCCAAGAGCAGATTTATGGCTACACCTTC.

About this clone: Within the sample, other DNA sequences also encode this same CDR3. V is TRBV19 and J is TRBJ2-1; TRBD2 might be the D (5 bases). From germline, CDR1 is LNHDA and CDR2 SQIVND (reference sequence). The CDR3 contains 14 residues. V lost 3 bases to trimming and J lost 3 bases, with 9 bases between them. The CDR3: CASSISSSYNEQFF. In nucleotides, the CDR3 is TGTGCCAGTAGTATTTCTAGCAGCTACAATGAGCAGTTCTTC.

The chain recombines TRBV28 with TRBJ2-7; D is perhaps TRBD1 or TRBD2 (7 bases each). Looked up from germline, CDR1 is MDHEN and CDR2 is SYDVKM. The CDR3 runs 14 residues. Trimming took 3 bases from V and 5 from J, leaving 14 bases between them. The CDR3 nucleotides read TGTGCCAGCAGTTTGTCCCAGGGGGGGAACGAGCAGTACTTC. Translation gives CASSLSQGGNEQYF.

J is TRBJ2-7 and V is TRBV18; the D call may be TRBD1 or TRBD2 (5 bases each). Germline V gene data show CDR1 as KGHSH and CDR2 as LQKENI. This CDR3 has 14 amino acids. V dropped 0 bases and J dropped 5 bases, with 11 bases sitting between them. CDR3 protein: CASSPPSGTDEQYF. Written as DNA, the CDR3 is TGTGCCAGCTCACCACCTTCTGGGACGGACGAGCAGTACTTC.

The chain joins TRBV19 to TRBJ1-3; D not resolved. The CDR3 has 14 amino acids. V lost 2 bases and J 4 bases, leaving 9 bases between the germline ends. From germline, CDR1 is LNHDA and CDR2 SQIVND (reference sequence). The DNA of the CDR3 is TGTGCCAGTAGTATAACTGGGGTCGGAAACACCATATATTTT. This gives the protein CASSITGVGNTIYF.

The chain recombines TRBV27 with TRBJ2-3; no clear D. The CDR3 is 18 residues long. The V gene lost 11 bases and the J gene lost 1 base, with 28 bases spanning the gap. The germline V gene has CDR1 MNHEY and CDR2 SMNVEV (reference sequence). CDR3 sequence: CAGSVVRAKREGTDTQYF. CDR3 sequence (DNA): TGTGCCGGGTCTGTTGTGAGAGCGAAACGAGAGGGCACAGATACGCAGTATTTT.

Points on this clone: The sample holds other DNA sequences that translate to the same CDR3. This chain joins TRBV2 and TRBJ1-2, with D perhaps TRBD1 (5 bases). Germline V gene lookup returns CDR1 SNHLY and CDR2 FYNNEI. V lost 2 bases to trimming and J lost 1 base, with 8 bases between them. This CDR3 comprises 14 residues. CDR3 residues: CASSERGGNYGYTF. The CDR3 coding sequence is TGTGCCAGCAGTGAACGGGGGGGTAACTATGGCTACACCTTC.